These 27 T cell receptor beta chains were all obtained from the same sample, sequenced in a study of multiple sclerosis patients with progressive multifocal leukoencephalopathy. TCRdb's copy holds only in-frame clones and misses some; the assay was immunoSEQ multiplex PCR. The sample has some 30,000 clones, 88% seen once. The time point was: before natalizumab initiation. The sequencing sample was made of PBMCs. The receptors were sampled from a human donor with multiple sclerosis.

The J gene is TRBJ2-1, the V gene TRBV4-2, with 10 nucleotides matching TRBD2. Germline CDR1 and CDR2: LGHNA and YNFKEQ. The J segment lost 5 bases and the V segment lost 4 bases, leaving 14 bases of the junction unmatched. CDR3 length equals 18 residues. CDR3 DNA sequence: TGTGCCAGCAGCCCTTTAAAGGGGGTAGCGGGGGGTGACAATGAGCAGTTCTTC. Its translation: CASSPLKGVAGGDNEQFF.

This chain links TRBV7-2 with TRBJ2-3; possible D gene TRBD1, 6 bases. This CDR3 spans 16 amino acids. Germline-derived CDR1 and CDR2 are SGHTA and FQGNSA. V was shortened by 2 bases and J by 3 bases, with 15 bases between the two germline ends. The CDR3 spells CASSLFGGEITDTQYF. The CDR3 DNA is TGTGCCAGCAGCTTATTTGGGGGCGAGATAACAGATACGCAGTATTTT.

V and J are TRBV2 and TRBJ1-3, with D perhaps matching TRBD1 (5 bases). The CDR3 contains 14 residues. Germline loops: CDR1 SNHLY, CDR2 FYNNEI. Trimming stripped 7 bases from V and 2 bases from J, with 12 bases between. The CDR3 nucleotides are TGTGCCAGCACCACTCCACAGGCTGGAAACACCATATATTTT. Residues: CASTTPQAGNTIYF.

Only one count was recorded for this clone. CDR3 DNA sequence: TGTGCCAGCAGCTTAGTTGGCGGGGTGACCGGGGAGCTGTTTTTT. It encodes CASSLVGGVTGELFF. This chain joins TRBV11-2 and TRBJ2-2; maybe TRBD2 (6 bases). Germline V gene sequence: CDR1 SGHAT, CDR2 FQNNGV. Trimming cost V 1 base and J 5 bases, with 11 bases left between them. This CDR3 has 15 residues.

Remarks on this clone: Other DNA sequences of this sample code for an identical CDR3. This chain uses TRBV12-5 with TRBJ2-2, with D perhaps matching TRBD2 (5 bases). The germline V gene has CDR1 LGHNT and CDR2 FRNRAP. CDR3 length: 17 amino acids. V was pared by 6 bases and J by 6 bases, with 23 bases between. This CDR3 is CASGPRIPWELAGELFF. The CDR3 coding sequence is TGTGCTAGTGGCCCAAGGATCCCCTGGGAGTTGGCCGGGGAGCTGTTTTTT.

The chain recombines TRBV7-2 with TRBJ2-1; TRBD2 might be the D (5 bases). CDR3 length: 16 amino acids. Germline CDR1 SGHTA, CDR2 FQGNSA. Deletions cut 7 bases from V and 10 bases from J, with 26 bases between. DNA of the CDR3: TGTGCCAGCACTGCCGGGGTTTACCAAAAAAGAGGGGAGCAGTTCTTC. Translated: CASTAGVYQKRGEQFF.

V gene TRBV18 combines with J gene TRBJ2-2; no reliable D call. Germline CDR1 reads KGHSH; CDR2 reads LQKENI. The CDR3 totals 13 residues. The V gene lost 3 bases and the J gene lost 4 bases, with 6 bases spanning the gap. CDR3 DNA sequence: TGTGCCAGCTCACCCCAGACCACCGGGGAGCTGTTTTTT. It is translated as CASSPQTTGELFF. Drawing the rest from reference TRBV18 and TRBJ2-2, the complete variable domain is NAGVMQNPRHLVRRRGQEARLRCSPMKGHSHVYWYRQLPEEGLKFMVYLQKENIIDESGMPKERFSAEFPKEGPSILRIQQVVRGDSAAYFCASSPQTTGELFFGEGSRLTVL.

The rearrangement joins TRBV10-3 to TRBJ2-3; 7 bases are a match to TRBD2. V gave up 7 bases and J gave up 0 bases; unmatched junction bases: 7. This CDR3 is built from 15 residues. From germline, CDR1 is ENHRY and CDR2 SYGVKD. The CDR3 DNA follows: TGTGCCATCAAGACGGGGGGACCTAGCACAGATACGCAGTATTTT. Its protein product is CAIKTGGPSTDTQYF.

This chain links TRBV7-9 with TRBJ2-5; D is tentatively TRBD1 or TRBD2 (5 bases each). The CDR3 covers 13 residues. Looked up from germline, CDR1 is SEHNR and CDR2 is FQNEAQ (reference sequence). The V and J ends lost 8 bases and 2 bases respectively, with 12 bases between them. The CDR3, as DNA: TGTGCCAGCGAGGGACGGTGGCAAGAGACCCAGTACTTC. This gives the protein CASEGRWQETQYF.

V is TRBV20-1 and J is TRBJ2-1; 11 positions agree with TRBD1. Germline V CDR1 and CDR2: DFQATT, SNEGSKA (reference sequence). The CDR3 has 11 amino acids. V was pared by 2 bases and J by 16 bases, with 4 bases of the junction left unmatched. This chain's CDR3 is CSARRDRGSFF. CDR3 bases: TGCAGTGCTAGAAGGGACAGGGGGTCTTTCTTC.

The chain has TRBV10-3 and TRBJ2-3, with D possibly TRBD2 on 6 matching bases. The CDR3 sequence is 13 residues long. V gave up 7 bases and J gave up 3 bases, with 11 bases separating them. Germline lookup yields CDR1 ENHRY and CDR2 SYGVKD. CDR3 in amino acids: CAITSGLTDTQYF. The DNA for the CDR3 is TGTGCCATCACCTCCGGACTAACAGATACGCAGTATTTT.

The chain is built from TRBV7-3 and TRBJ2-5, with D perhaps given as TRBD1 or TRBD2 (5 bases each). Trimming cost V 3 bases and J 3 bases, with 17 bases left between them. The germline gives CDR1 SGHTA, CDR2 FQGTGA. The CDR3 spans 16 residues. CDR3 sequence reads: CASSFQSGLGEETQYF. The DNA for the CDR3 is TGTGCCAGCAGCTTCCAATCGGGGCTAGGGGAAGAGACCCAGTACTTC.

There are a few counts of this clone. This chain links TRBV28 with TRBJ1-1, with 8 bases that match TRBD1. The V segment lost 6 bases and the J segment 4 bases; nucleotides outside the gene matches: 7. Germline CDR1 reads MDHEN; CDR2 reads SYDVKM. The CDR3 spans 14 residues. The chain's CDR3 is CASSPDRESTEAFF. The CDR3 DNA follows: TGTGCCAGCAGCCCGGACAGGGAGAGCACTGAAGCTTTCTTT. Looking up the rest from reference TRBV28 and TRBJ1-1 gives the full variable domain: DVKVTQSSRYLVKRTGEKVFLECVQDMDHENMFWYRQDPGLGLRLIYFSYDVKMKEKGDIPEGYSVSREKKERFSLILESASTNQTSMYLCASSPDRESTEAFFGQGTRLTVV.

This clone occurred once. The chain combines TRBV30 with TRBJ1-5; D ambiguous. V dropped 2 bases and J dropped 2 bases, with 13 bases sitting between them. The germline V gene encodes CDR1 GTSNPN and CDR2 SVGIG (reference sequence). The CDR3 has 15 residues. The CDR3 nucleotides are TGTGCCTGGAGTCCAGGTTCCTTTCGCAATCAGCCCCAGCATTTT. It codes for CAWSPGSFRNQPQHF.

The rearrangement joins TRBV10-3 to TRBJ1-2; 7 bases are shared with TRBD1. This CDR3 comprises 13 residues. V lost 7 bases to trimming and J lost 3 bases; unmatched junction nucleotides: 5. Germline-derived CDR1 and CDR2 are ENHRY and SYGVKD. CDR3 residues: CAITRDRDYGYTF. The CDR3 bases are TGTGCCATCACCCGAGACAGGGACTATGGCTACACCTTC.

This rearrangement joins TRBV5-4 to TRBJ1-2; a possible D gene is TRBD1 (6 bases). Germline V CDR1 and CDR2: SGHNT, YYREEE (reference sequence). The CDR3 runs to 16 residues. Trimming pared 4 bases from V and 8 bases from J, leaving 24 bases between. The CDR3 here is CASSAPTDRSYSGYTF. The CDR3 DNA is TGTGCCAGCAGCGCACCCACAGACAGGTCCTACTCCGGCTACACCTTC.

The V gene is TRBV10-1, the J gene TRBJ2-6; TRBD2 is a possible D gene (6 bases). Germline CDR1 is WNHNN and CDR2 is SYGVQD (reference sequence). V lost 2 bases, J lost 0 bases, and 8 bases lay in between. The CDR3 length is 16 residues. CDR3 loop: CASSEGGISGANVLTF. The CDR3 nucleotides are TGCGCCAGCAGTGAGGGGGGGATCTCTGGGGCCAACGTCCTGACTTTC.

This chain links TRBV15 with TRBJ2-6; a weak D match, TRBD2 (6 bases). This CDR3 spans 16 amino acids. Germline-derived CDR1 and CDR2 are LNHNV and YYDKDF (reference sequence). Trimming removed 0 bases from V and 2 bases from J, with 8 bases in between. The CDR3 DNA reads TGTGCCACCAGCAGAGACCCGGGAGCTGGGGCCAACGTCCTGACTTTC. Translating it yields CATSRDPGAGANVLTF.

This chain connects TRBV29-1 to TRBJ1-1; weak D call: TRBD1 (5 bases). Germline V gene data show CDR1 as SQVTM and CDR2 as ANQGSEA. The CDR3 is 11 amino acids. V lost 6 bases and J 3 bases, leaving 8 bases between the germline ends. DNA for the CDR3: TGCAGCGTAGGGGAGGACACTGAAGCTTTCTTT. It specifies CSVGEDTEAFF.

This clone was counted between two and nine times. The gene calls are TRBV10-2 and TRBJ1-2; D is uncertain. The CDR3 has 13 residues. CDR1 WSHSY and CDR2 SAAADI come from the germline V gene. Deletions cut 3 bases from V and 4 bases from J, with 9 bases between. The CDR3 protein is CASSDPPVYGYTF. The CDR3 DNA reads TGCGCCAGCAGTGACCCCCCCGTCTATGGCTACACCTTC.

DNA for the CDR3: TGTGCCAGCAGTCCCACGGCGGCCGGGACCAATGAGCAGTTCTTC. Translating it yields CASSPTAAGTNEQFF. The chain couples TRBV6-4 to TRBJ2-1; possibly TRBD1 or TRBD2 for D (5 bases each). The V gene lost 5 bases and the J gene lost 6 bases, with 17 bases spanning the gap. From germline, CDR1 is MRHNA and CDR2 SNTAGT. This CDR3 contains 15 residues.

The chain carries TRBV9 and TRBJ1-5; the D gene is possibly TRBD1 (5 bases). Per the germline V gene, CDR1 is SGDLS and CDR2 is YYNGEE. This CDR3 has 15 residues. V gave up 3 bases and J gave up 4 bases, with 14 bases separating them. This CDR3 reads CASSAGTATNQPQHF. DNA for the CDR3: TGTGCCAGCAGCGCTGGGACGGCCACAAATCAGCCCCAGCATTTT.

The chain links TRBV7-2 to TRBJ1-5, with D possibly being TRBD1 (5 bases). V lost 3 bases and J 3 bases, leaving 12 bases between the germline ends. The CDR3 loop spans 15 amino acids. CDR1 and CDR2 from the germline V gene are SGHTA and FQGNSA. CDR3 sequence (DNA): TGTGCCAGCAGCTTTGCTGGGGGATACAATCAGCCCCAGCATTTT. Translation gives CASSFAGGYNQPQHF.

The chain employs TRBV5-1 and TRBJ1-1; no clear D. In germline, CDR1 is SGHRS, CDR2 YFSETQ. V lost 0 bases, J lost 11 bases, and 14 bases lay in between. This CDR3 has 13 residues. CDR3 protein: CASSLGSQFGAFF. Written as DNA, the CDR3 is TGCGCCAGCAGCTTGGGCAGCCAGTTTGGGGCTTTCTTT.

The rearrangement links TRBV25-1 to TRBJ2-1; either TRBD1 or TRBD2 may fit D (5 bases each). Germline V gives CDR1 MGHDK, CDR2 SYGVNS. V shed 3 bases and J shed 4 bases, with 7 bases lying between them. This CDR3 has 13 amino acids. The chain's CDR3 is CASSEGRYNEQFF. CDR3 DNA sequence: TGTGCCAGCAGTGAGGGACGGTACAATGAGCAGTTCTTC.

The chain is built from TRBV5-4 and TRBJ1-1, with D uncertain. The CDR3 runs to 14 residues. With 0 bases removed from V and 1 base from J, the gap between germline ends came to 7 bases. In germline, CDR1 is SGHNT, CDR2 YYREEE (reference sequence). The CDR3 spells CASSLDPGNTEAFF. CDR3 nucleotide sequence: TGTGCCAGCAGCTTGGATCCTGGGAACACTGAAGCTTTCTTT.

The chain joins TRBV28 to TRBJ2-1; a possible D gene is TRBD2 (7 bases). Germline V lookup: CDR1 MDHEN, CDR2 SYDVKM. This CDR3 contains 16 residues. Trimming left V 3 bases short and J 7 bases short, with 19 bases between. The CDR3 DNA is TGTGCCAGCAGTTTCTCCGGGGGGCTCTTTGAGAATGAGCAGTTCTTC. Encoded protein: CASSFSGGLFENEQFF.